This T cell receptor beta chain was obtained from a study of blood T cells in healthy people across ages. The authors drew 7.5 to 10 milliliters of peripheral blood from each donor. The V gene lost 1 base and the J gene lost 8 bases, with 6 bases spanning the gap. This CDR3 comprises 12 residues. In germline, CDR1 is LNHNV, CDR2 YYDKDF (reference sequence). Through a sample-barcoded 5' primer and a J-beta primer mix, a second PCR was run for roughly 7 to 12 cycles. Each CDR3 protein is one row after TCRdb ran MiXCR on the 5' RACE reads. Counted here are hundreds of thousands of distinct CDR3 sequences, less than 80% occurring once; the ten biggest clones make up about 27%.

The receptor comes from a man aged 30-40 years in good health. The V and J genes are TRBV15 and TRBJ2-1; no clear D. Specimen: blood. This chain's CDR3 is CATSRVLYEQFF. CDR3 DNA: TGTGCCACCAGCAGAGTACTTTATGAGCAGTTCTTC. The whole variable domain, remainder taken from reference TRBV15 and TRBJ2-1, is DAMVIQNPRYQVTQFGKPVTLSCSQTLNHNVMYWYQQKSSQAPKLLFHYYDKDFNNEADTPDNFQSRRPNTSFCFLDIRSPGLGDTAMYLCATSRVLYEQFFGPGTRLTVL.